This T cell receptor beta chain emerged from a study of CD8+ T cells in alopecia areata. Study as a whole: Affected scalp percentage set treated patients' severity scores.

Concerning this clone: Its antigen is not identified. At the DNA level, this CDR3 is encoded by other sequences in the same sample as well.

RNA extraction was followed by reverse transcription into cDNA, which acted as the sequencing template. Libraries were prepared by immunoSEQ multiplex PCR; TCRdb keeps only in-frame clonotypes and omits some of them. The sample carries approximately 180,000 clones, approximately 55% recorded once. Indicated treatment: oral pan-JAK inhibitor, 5-10 mg twice daily. Obtained from alopecia areata patients were lesional scalp punch biopsies along with peripheral blood. The study's findings and limits: Tofacitinib significantly lowered scalp clonality and expanded CD8+ clones among the top 100. Persistence during tofacitinib was seen for many expanded lesional clones in scalp and blood.

The CDR3 is made up of 11 amino acids. V was shortened by 4 bases and J by 0 bases, with 3 bases between the two germline ends. Germline CDR1 reads SQVTM; CDR2 reads ANQGSEA. The rearrangement uses TRBV29-1 and TRBJ1-1, with unresolved D. The TCR sequence derives from a human donor with alopecia areata. This specimen was CD8+ T cells sorted from blood, taken at week 24, from a patient treated with tofacitinib. For the CDR3, the DNA is TGCAGCGTTGGGGTGAACACTGAAGCTTTCTTT. Residues: CSVGVNTEAFF.